The 29 T cell receptor beta chains in this list originate from one sample, sequenced in a study of blood T cell repertoires in COVID-19. The assay was immunoSEQ multiplex PCR, and TCRdb's table has in-frame clones only and misses some. Of about 210,000 clones listed, around 87% are singletons. Sample: PBMCs or T cells enriched from blood (not recorded which). The receptors were gathered from a young man in a cohort exposed to, infected with or recovered from COVID-19 (not recorded which).

This clone is a singleton in its sample. The chain has TRBV5-1 and TRBJ2-3; 7 bases map to TRBD2. CDR1 and CDR2 from the germline V gene are SGHRS and YFSETQ. V was pared by 0 bases and J by 1 base, with 2 bases of the junction left unmatched. The CDR3 is 15 amino acids. The CDR3 nucleotides read TGCGCCAGCAGCTTGGCGGCGGGAGGCACAGATACGCAGTATTTT. It is translated as CASSLAAGGTDTQYF.

V is TRBV11-3 and J is TRBJ2-3; 8 positions agree with TRBD2. This CDR3 contains 16 residues. V lost 5 bases, J lost 1 base, and 8 bases stayed unmatched. Germline V gene lookup returns CDR1 SGHNT and CDR2 YENEEA. The CDR3 bases are TGTGCCAGCAGCGACGGGGGGGGCGTAGGCACAGATACGCAGTATTTT. Protein: CASSDGGGVGTDTQYF.

This clone was seen a single time. This sequence joins TRBV4-3 and TRBJ2-7; 10 bases are shared with TRBD2. Trimming removed 4 bases from V and 4 bases from J; junction bases left unmatched: 4. The CDR3 totals 14 residues. Germline lookup yields CDR1 LGHNA and CDR2 YSLEER. The CDR3 reads CASSLTSGIYEQYF. CDR3 bases: TGCGCCAGCAGCCTAACTAGCGGGATTTACGAGCAGTACTTC.

V gene TRBV19 combines with J gene TRBJ1-1; no firm D call. V lost 7 bases to trimming and J lost 0 bases, with 12 bases between them. This CDR3 comprises 14 residues. CDR1 and CDR2 (germline): LNHDA, SQIVND (reference sequence). In nucleotides, the CDR3 is TGTGCCAGTATAGGAGGAGTCCTGAACACTGAAGCTTTCTTT. This sequence encodes CASIGGVLNTEAFF.

A word on this clone: The junction departs from germline at one end; a sequencing error may be responsible. For the CDR3, the DNA is TGCGCCAGCAGCCAAGAAAGAAGCTTCCCATCACCCCTCCGCTTT. This gives the protein CASSQERSFPSPLRF. This sequence joins TRBV4-3 and TRBJ1-6; D not resolved. Germline V lookup: CDR1 LGHNA, CDR2 YSLEER. The CDR3 length is 15 residues.

The chain links TRBV13 to TRBJ2-3, with TRBD2 matching 9 bases. From germline, CDR1 is PRHDT and CDR2 FYEKMQ (reference sequence). This CDR3 has 16 amino acids. V shed 5 bases and J 1 base; nucleotides not matched to a gene: 7. Here the CDR3 DNA reads TGTGCCAGCAGCCCAAAGGCTAGCGGGGGCACAGATACGCAGTATTTT. This codes for CASSPKASGGTDTQYF.

The V gene is TRBV5-1, the J gene TRBJ1-6; 8 positions match TRBD1. Germline lookup yields CDR1 SGHRS and CDR2 YFSETQ. After removal of 3 bases from V and 9 bases from J, the junction contained 8 bases not matched to a gene. This CDR3 is built from 15 residues. This chain's CDR3 is CASSSQGQGTSPLHF. The DNA for the CDR3 is TGCGCCAGCAGCTCCCAAGGACAGGGAACTTCACCCCTCCACTTT. Full variable domain (rest looked up from reference TRBV5-1 and TRBJ1-6): KAGVTQTPRYLIKTRGQQVTLSCSPISGHRSVSWYQQTPGQGLQFLFEYFSETQRNKGNFPGRFSGRQFSNSRSEMNVSTLELGDSALYLCASSSQGQGTSPLHFGNGTRLTVT.

The CDR3 bases are TGTGCCAGCAGCTTTTACAGCTTTCCCTACGAGCAGTACTTC. It is translated as CASSFYSFPYEQYF. V and J are TRBV7-2 and TRBJ2-7, with unresolved D. Germline V gene lookup returns CDR1 SGHTA and CDR2 FQGNSA. V was clipped by 3 bases and J by 2 bases, with 11 bases between them. The CDR3 runs 14 residues.

The chain couples TRBV19 to TRBJ2-5, with 10 bases identical to TRBD2. This CDR3 contains 13 residues. V shed 7 bases, J shed 5 bases, and the junction held 4 bases outside the gene matches. CDR1 and CDR2 (germline): LNHDA, SQIVND (reference sequence). The CDR3 region is CASNRLAGETQYF. DNA of the CDR3: TGTGCCAGTAACAGACTAGCGGGTGAGACCCAGTACTTC.

The V and J genes are TRBV6-5 and TRBJ2-2, with a tentative D call TRBD2 (5 bases). Germline V gives CDR1 MNHEY, CDR2 SVGAGI. Trimming pared 7 bases from V and 1 base from J, leaving 10 bases between. The CDR3 totals 14 residues. The CDR3 bases are TGTGCCAGCAAGAGTCGGGGGAACACCGGGGAGCTGTTTTTT. Encoded protein: CASKSRGNTGELFF.

The J gene is TRBJ1-2, the V gene TRBV18; possible D gene TRBD1, 6 bases. CDR3 length equals 13 residues. Looked up from germline, CDR1 is KGHSH and CDR2 is LQKENI. Trimming took off 4 bases at V and 3 bases at J, with 9 bases between the two ends. In DNA, the CDR3 is TGTGCCAGCTCACAGGGGGTTGACTATGGCTACACCTTC. Translation: CASSQGVDYGYTF.

This clone was counted a single time. The rearrangement uses TRBV10-2 and TRBJ2-1; D gene unclear. CDR3 length: 11 residues. Germline V gives CDR1 WSHSY, CDR2 SAAADI. V was pared by 8 bases and J by 10 bases, with 12 bases between. The CDR3 bases are TGCGCCAGCTACGCTATCGGGGAGCAGTTCTTC. Protein sequence: CASYAIGEQFF.

CDR3 loop: CATSRYGQLNTEAFF. CDR3 DNA sequence: TGTGCCACCAGCAGGTACGGACAGCTGAACACTGAAGCTTTCTTT. The chain has TRBV15 and TRBJ1-1; weak D call: TRBD1 (6 bases). Germline values: CDR1 LNHNV, CDR2 YYDKDF (reference sequence). The CDR3 is 15 residues long. The V gene lost 3 bases and the J gene lost 0 bases, with 11 bases spanning the gap.

This CDR3 reads CASSPIGRGAQVYGSGELFF. CDR3 in DNA: TGTGCCAGCAGCCCAATAGGTCGGGGGGCGCAGGTCTATGGTTCCGGGGAGCTGTTTTTT. This sequence joins TRBV7-3 and TRBJ2-2, with D tentatively TRBD2 (7 bases). Germline V gene data show CDR1 as SGHTA and CDR2 as FQGTGA. V gave up 5 bases and J gave up 6 bases, with 31 bases separating them. The CDR3 spans 20 residues.

In its sample, this clone was seen once. The chain employs TRBV10-2 and TRBJ2-1; possible D gene TRBD1, 7 bases. CDR3 size: 15 residues. The ends were cut back, 4 bases at V and 8 bases at J, with 18 bases in the middle. In germline, CDR1 is WSHSY, CDR2 SAAADI. This CDR3 is CASSAVRGWEDEQFF. In DNA, the CDR3 is TGCGCCAGCAGTGCGGTCAGGGGGTGGGAGGATGAGCAGTTCTTC.

This clone was recorded only once. V is TRBV3-1 (or the pseudogene TRBV3-2) and J is TRBJ2-7, with a tentative D call TRBD2 (6 bases). Trimming removed 4 bases at V and 2 bases at J, with 18 bases between. Germline CDR1 LGHDT, CDR2 YNNKEL (reference sequence). CDR3 size: 16 residues. The CDR3 DNA follows: TGTGCCAGCAGCCGATTGGGCGGGACTTTCCCCTACGAGCAGTACTTC. Translating gives CASSRLGGTFPYEQYF.

The chain employs TRBV28 and TRBJ2-3, with D tentatively TRBD2 (5 bases). CDR1 is MDHEN, CDR2 SYDVKM, per germline. Trimming removed 3 bases from V and 1 base from J, with 14 bases in between. CDR3 length: 16 amino acids. The CDR3 DNA reads TGTGCCAGCAGTTTCTCCCCCTCCGGGGGCACAGATACGCAGTATTTT. This codes for CASSFSPSGGTDTQYF. Full variable domain (remainder filled in from reference TRBV28 and TRBJ2-3): DVKVTQSSRYLVKRTGEKVFLECVQDMDHENMFWYRQDPGLGLRLIYFSYDVKMKEKGDIPEGYSVSREKKERFSLILESASTNQTSMYLCASSFSPSGGTDTQYFGPGTRLTVL.

This clone was found many times. The chain links TRBV18 to TRBJ1-1; perhaps TRBD1 as D (5 bases). Germline V gene lookup returns CDR1 KGHSH and CDR2 LQKENI. Trimming took 3 bases from V and 3 from J, leaving 11 bases between them. The CDR3 is made up of 14 amino acids. The CDR3: CASSPVGGDTEAFF. The CDR3 region has the DNA TGTGCCAGCTCACCGGTTGGGGGGGACACTGAAGCTTTCTTT.

V usage is TRBV28 and J usage is TRBJ2-2, with 8 bases that match TRBD1. Looked up from germline, CDR1 is MDHEN and CDR2 is SYDVKM. After removal of 6 bases from V and 6 bases from J, the junction contained 9 bases not matched to a gene. The CDR3 is made up of 15 amino acids. The CDR3 reads CASRRQGMRAGELFF. The CDR3 DNA sequence: TGTGCCAGCAGGAGACAGGGGATGAGGGCCGGGGAGCTGTTTTTT. Looking up the rest from reference TRBV28 and TRBJ2-2 gives the full variable domain: DVKVTQSSRYLVKRTGEKVFLECVQDMDHENMFWYRQDPGLGLRLIYFSYDVKMKEKGDIPEGYSVSREKKERFSLILESASTNQTSMYLCASRRQGMRAGELFFGEGSRLTVL.

J is TRBJ2-1 and V is TRBV5-4; unclear D gene. Trimming stripped 4 bases from V and 0 bases from J, with 8 bases between. The CDR3 is made up of 14 amino acids. CDR1 SGHNT and CDR2 YYREEE come from the germline V gene (reference sequence). CDR3 sequence (DNA): TGTGCCAGCAGCCTAAAAATCTCCTACAATGAGCAGTTCTTC. Amino acid sequence: CASSLKISYNEQFF.

V gene TRBV9 combines with J gene TRBJ2-3; 8 bases fit TRBD2. The CDR3 covers 16 residues. J lost 6 bases, V lost 4 bases, and 13 bases had no gene match. Looked up from germline, CDR1 is SGDLS and CDR2 is YYNGEE. CDR3 bases: TGTGCCAGCAGCCCCGGACTAGCAGGGAGTTCGGATACGCAGTATTTT. As protein: CASSPGLAGSSDTQYF. Supplemented by reference TRBV9 and TRBJ2-3, the full variable domain reads DSGVTQTPKHLITATGQRVTLRCSPRSGDLSVYWYQQSLDQGLQFLIQYYNGEERAKGNILERFSAQQFPDLHSELNLSSLELGDSALYFCASSPGLAGSSDTQYFGPGTRLTVL.

The chain employs TRBV9 and TRBJ2-6; 7 bases match TRBD1. Germline lookup yields CDR1 SGDLS and CDR2 YYNGEE. The CDR3 extends over 21 amino acids. After removal of 4 bases from V and 4 bases from J, the junction contained 23 bases not matched to a gene. The DNA of the CDR3 is TGTGCCAGCAGCTCTGCCGGGGTAAGGGGGCCCGAAGATGGCGGGGCCAACGTCCTGACTTTC. It specifies CASSSAGVRGPEDGGANVLTF.

The gene calls are TRBV11-2 and TRBJ2-7; D remains ambiguous. In germline, CDR1 is SGHAT, CDR2 FQNNGV. The V end lost 5 bases, the J end lost 4 bases, and 12 bases lay between the germline ends. The CDR3 length is 13 residues. The CDR3 DNA reads as TGTGCCAGCAGCGCGTCAACGGGTTACGAGCAGTACTTC. It yields the protein CASSASTGYEQYF.

The rearrangement uses TRBV27 and TRBJ2-5; 11 nucleotides agree with TRBD2. There are 16 residues in the CDR3. Germline CDR1 is MNHEY and CDR2 is SMNVEV (reference sequence). V shed 5 bases, J shed 5 bases, and the junction held 10 bases outside the gene matches. The CDR3 DNA reads TGTGCCAGCAGTACCCGGACTAGCGGGTCCCGGGAGACCCAGTACTTC. Its protein is CASSTRTSGSRETQYF.

V gene TRBV4-1 combines with J gene TRBJ1-2; D is unclear. The CDR3 has 20 amino acids. Trimming removed 3 bases from V and 2 bases from J, with 28 bases in between. The germline V gene encodes CDR1 MGHRA and CDR2 YSYEKL. The CDR3 DNA is TGCGCCAGCAGCCACGTCACTTTTGATCCTCCAGGAGGTGGAAACTATGGCTACACCTTC. It yields the protein CASSHVTFDPPGGGNYGYTF.

This clone was counted once. This chain uses TRBV7-3 with TRBJ2-3; possible D gene TRBD1, 6 bases. The V gene's germline CDR1 is SGHTA and CDR2 FQGTGA. Trimming removed 5 bases from V and 4 bases from J, with 16 bases in between. The CDR3 is 15 residues long. The CDR3 coding sequence is TGTGCCAGCAGCAATACAGGGAACTGGGCAGATACGCAGTATTTT. It is translated as CASSNTGNWADTQYF.

CDR3 DNA: TGTGCCAGCAGCTTGGCTAAGGGGCCTGAAGCTTTCTTT. Protein sequence: CASSLAKGPEAFF. V usage is TRBV7-9 and J usage is TRBJ1-1; D possibly corresponds to TRBD1 (5 bases). The germline V gene encodes CDR1 SEHNR and CDR2 FQNEAQ (reference sequence). The CDR3 runs 13 residues. V was clipped by 3 bases and J by 6 bases, with 11 bases between them.

This chain uses TRBV6-5 with TRBJ1-5; no reliable D call. The CDR3 length is 13 residues. The germline V gene encodes CDR1 MNHEY and CDR2 SVGAGI. V was pared by 1 base and J by 3 bases, with 4 bases between. The CDR3 coding sequence is TGTGCCAGCAGTTACTGGGCCAATCAGCCCCAGCATTTT. Translated: CASSYWANQPQHF.

The V call is TRBV19, the J call TRBJ1-2, with 8 bases fitting TRBD1. Looked up from germline, CDR1 is LNHDA and CDR2 is SQIVND (reference sequence). This CDR3 contains 15 residues. The ends lost 0 bases at V and 6 bases at J; junction bases unmatched: 6. The CDR3 DNA reads TGTGCCAGTAGTATAGAAGCCCAGGGGGCAGATGGCTACACCTTC. This codes for CASSIEAQGADGYTF. The full variable domain, its missing parts supplied by reference TRBV19 and TRBJ1-2, is DGGITQSPKYLFRKEGQNVTLSCEQNLNHDAMYWYRQDPGQGLRLIYYSQIVNDFQKGDIAEGYSVSREKKESFPLTVTSAQKNPTAFYLCASSIEAQGADGYTFGSGTRLTVV.